The clone carrying this T cell receptor beta chain came up many times. This entry is derived from a study of Graves' ophthalmopathy and Graves' hyperthyroidism. Amplification of TCR beta CDR3 regions used RNA transcripts. The workflow started with a first-round RT-PCR run with HTBI primers and then moved on to a second-round multiplex PCR. From the multiplex PCR reads, TCRdb called clonotypes with MiXCR, one entry per CDR3 protein. The sample carries 150,000 to 200,000 distinct CDR3 sequences, around 40% recorded once. The authors isolated PBMCs from about 10 ml of fresh peripheral blood. The V gene's germline CDR1 is SGHAT and CDR2 FQNNGV. Deletions cut 0 bases from V and 3 bases from J, with 6 bases between. The CDR3 runs 13 residues.

The specimen was peripheral blood. The J gene is TRBJ2-7, the V gene TRBV11-2; D ambiguous. This receptor was identified in a man younger than 45 with Graves' ophthalmopathy. The CDR3 protein is CASSLDSGYEQYF. In DNA form, the CDR3 reads TGTGCCAGCAGCTTAGATTCCGGCTACGAGCAGTACTTC.